This entry lists 23 T cell receptor beta chains sequenced from one sample in a study. One entry per CDR3 protein results from TCRdb running MiXCR on the RT-PCR reads. The sample records about 680,000 distinct CDR3 sequences, over 12% being singletons. The material sequenced was memory CD4+ T cells from blood. The receptor set was obtained from a female donor in good health, serving as a healthy control.

At least ten counts were recorded for this clonotype. The chain carries TRBV18 and TRBJ2-3, with D possibly matching TRBD1 (5 bases). CDR1 and CDR2 from the germline V gene are KGHSH and LQKENI. The V end was cut by 8 bases, the J end by 2 bases, with 11 bases between. This CDR3 contains 13 residues. The CDR3 DNA reads as TGTGCCAGCAGCCAGGGCTCCACAGATACGCAGTATTTT. This sequence encodes CASSQGSTDTQYF.

This clonotype was counted at least ten times. V and J are TRBV6-5 and TRBJ1-5; 7 nucleotides match TRBD1. CDR3 length: 14 residues. The V segment lost 6 bases and the J segment 6 bases; nucleotides outside the gene matches: 8. The germline V gene has CDR1 MNHEY and CDR2 SVGAGI. For the CDR3, the DNA is TGTGCCAGCAGCCGACAGGGTGTTCTTCAGCCCCAGCATTTT. It specifies CASSRQGVLQPQHF.

This clonotype was observed many times. The chain carries TRBV6-5 and TRBJ2-2; no clear D. This CDR3 has 15 residues. CDR1 and CDR2 (germline): MNHEY, SVGAGI. V lost 4 bases and J 1 base, leaving 10 bases between the germline ends. This CDR3 reads CASSSQRRNTGELFF. CDR3 DNA sequence: TGTGCCAGCAGTTCACAAAGACGGAACACCGGGGAGCTGTTTTTT.

V and J are TRBV5-1 and TRBJ2-5, with 11 nucleotides matching TRBD2. The ends lost 9 bases at V and 3 bases at J; junction bases unmatched: 4. Germline loops: CDR1 SGHRS, CDR2 YFSETQ. There are 13 residues in the CDR3. CDR3 region: CATSTSGEETQYF. In DNA form, the CDR3 reads TGCGCCACCTCGACTAGCGGGGAAGAGACCCAGTACTTC.

The chain joins TRBV5-1 to TRBJ1-1; TRBD1 agrees at 7 bases. This CDR3 has 16 amino acids. Germline assignment: CDR1 SGHRS and CDR2 YFSETQ. V lost 4 bases to trimming and J lost 0 bases; unmatched junction nucleotides: 9. The CDR3 loop is CASSRGTAYMNTEAFF. CDR3 nucleotide sequence: TGCGCCAGCAGCCGAGGGACAGCTTACATGAACACTGAAGCTTTCTTT.

The chain links TRBV5-5 to TRBJ1-1, with TRBD1 matching 7 bases. The CDR3 runs to 13 residues. Germline CDR1 reads SGHKS; CDR2 reads YYEKEE (reference sequence). J lost 13 bases, V lost 4 bases, and 13 bases had no gene match. The CDR3 DNA is TGTGCCAGCAGCCCCAGCCCGGGACAGCCAGTTTTCTTT. It is translated as CASSPSPGQPVFF.

This clonotype was picked up a small number of times. The genes are TRBV5-1 and TRBJ1-1; possibly TRBD1 for D (5 bases). Germline lookup yields CDR1 SGHRS and CDR2 YFSETQ. The CDR3 contains 16 residues. V lost 6 bases and J lost 0, with 18 bases in between. The CDR3 is CASTPGIGAMNTEAFF. For the CDR3, the DNA is TGCGCCAGCACCCCAGGGATAGGGGCTATGAACACTGAAGCTTTCTTT.

In DNA, the CDR3 is TGTGCCAGCACCGACCCTCTCTCTGGAAACACCATATATTTT. It specifies CASTDPLSGNTIYF. This chain uses TRBV3-1 with TRBJ1-3; D ambiguous. V lost 7 bases and J lost 0, with 10 bases in between. This CDR3 comprises 14 residues. The germline gives CDR1 LGHDT, CDR2 YNNKEL (reference sequence).

V gene TRBV6-2 or TRBV6-3 combines with J gene TRBJ1-2; no definite D call. CDR1 and CDR2 (germline): MNHEY, SVGEGT. The CDR3 covers 14 residues. V was clipped by 7 bases and J by 6 bases, with 18 bases between them. The CDR3 nucleotides are TGTGCCAGCAATCCGAGGGAGAGAGGCAATGGCTACACCTTC. This encodes CASNPRERGNGYTF.

This clonotype was seen only a few times. CDR3 protein: CASSLATDEQYF. CDR3 nucleotide sequence: TGCGCCAGCAGCTTGGCCACGGACGAGCAGTACTTC. J is TRBJ2-7 and V is TRBV5-1, with D uncertain. V lost 0 bases to trimming and J lost 5 bases, with 6 bases between them. This CDR3 spans 12 amino acids. The germline CDR1 and CDR2 sequences are SGHRS and YFSETQ. The complete variable domain, with remaining parts taken from reference TRBV5-1 and TRBJ2-7, reads KAGVTQTPRYLIKTRGQQVTLSCSPISGHRSVSWYQQTPGQGLQFLFEYFSETQRNKGNFPGRFSGRQFSNSRSEMNVSTLELGDSALYLCASSLATDEQYFGPGTRLTVT.

This clonotype was seen at least ten times. V gene TRBV7-9 combines with J gene TRBJ2-7, with 14 bases that match TRBD2. Germline V gene data show CDR1 as SEHNR and CDR2 as FQNEAQ (reference sequence). This CDR3 has 15 amino acids. The V and J ends lost 5 bases and 3 bases, in that order; junction bases with no gene match: 3. The CDR3 reads CASSGGTSGSYEQYF. In DNA, the CDR3 is TGTGCCAGCAGCGGCGGGACTAGCGGGAGCTACGAGCAGTACTTC.

The V and J genes are TRBV5-1 and TRBJ2-7, with 7 bases matching TRBD2. The trim removed 4 bases at V and 7 bases at J, leaving 14 bases unmatched. Germline lookup yields CDR1 SGHRS and CDR2 YFSETQ. The CDR3 spans 15 residues. This CDR3 is CASSRSRGSRFEQYF. CDR3 nucleotides: TGCGCCAGCAGCCGAAGTCGCGGGAGCCGGTTTGAGCAGTACTTC.

This clonotype has ten or more counts. This chain connects TRBV20-1 to TRBJ1-1, with D uncertain. Per the germline V gene, CDR1 is DFQATT and CDR2 is SNEGSKA (reference sequence). The CDR3 spans 11 residues. Trimming pared 3 bases from V and 5 bases from J, leaving 7 bases between. CDR3 sequence reads: CSASKETEAFF. In DNA form, the CDR3 reads TGCAGTGCTAGTAAGGAGACTGAAGCTTTCTTT.

V gene TRBV28 combines with J gene TRBJ1-1, with no clear D. The germline V and J ends were trimmed by 5 bases and 5 bases, with 12 bases remaining between them. The CDR3 totals 13 residues. Germline-derived CDR1 and CDR2 are MDHEN and SYDVKM. CDR3 DNA sequence: TGTGCCAGCAGTAGTCGCGAAAGGACTGAAGCTTTCTTT. This gives the protein CASSSRERTEAFF.

V is TRBV9 and J is TRBJ2-3, with 10 bases aligning to TRBD2. J was trimmed by 6 bases and V by 2 bases; bases with no gene match: 12. The germline V gene encodes CDR1 SGDLS and CDR2 YYNGEE. The CDR3 sequence is 17 residues long. The CDR3 DNA sequence: TGTGCCAGCAGCGTTGCTTATGTGCTAGCGGGGGAGGATACGCAGTATTTT. This translates into CASSVAYVLAGEDTQYF.

This clonotype was recorded many times. The genes are TRBV29-1 and TRBJ2-5, with D tentatively TRBD1 or TRBD2 (5 bases each). The germline CDR1 and CDR2 sequences are SQVTM and ANQGSEA. This CDR3 has 14 amino acids. V lost 6 bases, J lost 4 bases, and 18 bases lay in between. The CDR3 bases are TGCAGCGTAACAGAGAGAGGGGCGTCAGAGACCCAGTACTTC. Translating gives CSVTERGASETQYF.

At least ten counts were recorded for this clonotype. The rearrangement joins TRBV4-1 to TRBJ2-7, with 8 bases aligning to TRBD1. Germline assignment: CDR1 MGHRA and CDR2 YSYEKL. Losses at the gene ends were 2 bases for V and 5 bases for J; bases not matched to a gene: 2. The CDR3 runs to 13 residues. CDR3 region: CASSQPDRDEQYF. For the CDR3, the DNA is TGCGCCAGCAGCCAACCGGACAGGGACGAGCAGTACTTC.

V is TRBV20-1 and J is TRBJ1-2; the D is unclear. V dropped 2 bases and J dropped 5 bases, with 9 bases sitting between them. This CDR3 has 12 amino acids. The germline V gene encodes CDR1 DFQATT and CDR2 SNEGSKA (reference sequence). The CDR3 region has the DNA TGCAGTGCTAGACCGTGGACTTATGGCTACACCTTC. Encoded protein: CSARPWTYGYTF.

This clonotype was detected a few times. J is TRBJ1-1 and V is TRBV7-6; D is ambiguous. There are 14 residues in the CDR3. Germline V lookup: CDR1 SGHVS, CDR2 FNYEAQ. Trimming shortened V by 3 bases and J by 4 bases, and 12 bases separated the two germline ends. CDR3 coding DNA: TGTGCCAGCAGCTTGTCGGAGGTATCCACTGAAGCTTTCTTT. It codes for CASSLSEVSTEAFF.

This chain connects TRBV28 to TRBJ2-7, with D perhaps TRBD2 (6 bases). Looked up from germline, CDR1 is MDHEN and CDR2 is SYDVKM. V dropped 2 bases and J dropped 2 bases, with 16 bases sitting between them. The CDR3 is 16 residues long. CDR3 sequence (DNA): TGTGCCAGCAGTTTAGTGCAGGGACTGTGGACCTACGAGCAGTACTTC. As protein: CASSLVQGLWTYEQYF.

This clonotype was picked up many times. The chain combines TRBV20-1 with TRBJ1-1; the D gene is possibly TRBD1 (6 bases). V dropped 6 bases and J dropped 6 bases, with 20 bases sitting between them. Germline CDR1 is DFQATT and CDR2 is SNEGSKA (reference sequence). The CDR3 is 14 amino acids. The CDR3: CSAANRQDISEAFF. CDR3 bases: TGCAGTGCCGCGAACCGACAGGATATTTCTGAAGCTTTCTTT.

This clonotype was observed at least ten times. The rearrangement links TRBV6-5 to TRBJ1-1; TRBD1 matches 9 bases. Germline CDR1 and CDR2: MNHEY and SVGAGI. V lost 5 bases and J lost 11; bases outside the gene matches: 6. This CDR3 has 12 amino acids. CDR3 sequence reads: CASSTGQGKAFF. The CDR3 nucleotides are TGTGCCAGCAGTACGGGACAGGGTAAGGCTTTCTTT.

The chain joins TRBV27 to TRBJ1-2; D is perhaps TRBD1 (5 bases). This CDR3 region has 15 residues. Trimming took off 2 bases at V and 6 bases at J, with 16 bases between the two ends. Germline assignment: CDR1 MNHEY and CDR2 SMNVEV (reference sequence). CDR3 nucleotide sequence: TGTGCCAGCAGTTTAAGTCAGGGAGGCAAGAATGGCTACACCTTC. Translating gives CASSLSQGGKNGYTF.